Presented here are 6 T cell receptor beta chains from one specimen sequenced in a study of blood T cell repertoires in COVID-19. This table comes from immunoSEQ multiplex PCR, and its TCRdb copy is limited to in-frame clones, with some not included. The sample includes 200,000 to 250,000 clones, around 88% seen only once; the top ten take roughly 14%. The material sequenced was PBMCs or T cells enriched from blood (not recorded which). These receptors all come from a woman aged 45 to 65 with acute COVID-19.

The gene calls are TRBV18 and TRBJ1-2; tentative D call: TRBD1 (5 bases). The CDR3 spans 14 residues. Trimming left V 6 bases short and J 7 bases short, with 18 bases between. Germline-derived CDR1 and CDR2 are KGHSH and LQKENI. The DNA of the CDR3 is TGTGCCAGCTCTCCAGGGAGTGGGGATTCTGGCTACACCTTC. This codes for CASSPGSGDSGYTF. The variable domain in full, completed from reference TRBV18 and TRBJ1-2, reads NAGVMQNPRHLVRRRGQEARLRCSPMKGHSHVYWYRQLPEEGLKFMVYLQKENIIDESGMPKERFSAEFPKEGPSILRIQQVVRGDSAAYFCASSPGSGDSGYTFGSGTRLTVV.

The rearrangement joins TRBV29-1 to TRBJ2-3; tentatively, D is TRBD1 (5 bases). This CDR3 has 14 residues. V dropped 6 bases and J dropped 2 bases, with 15 bases sitting between them. Germline values: CDR1 SQVTM, CDR2 ANQGSEA. Written as DNA, the CDR3 is TGCAGCGTAGATACAGGACCCAACACAGATACGCAGTATTTT. Translating gives CSVDTGPNTDTQYF.

Note on this clone: Other DNA sequences of this sample code for an identical CDR3. The chain carries TRBV28 and TRBJ1-1, with 8 bases fitting TRBD1. CDR3 length: 14 amino acids. Trimming removed 5 bases from V and 5 bases from J; junction bases left unmatched: 7. Germline loops: CDR1 MDHEN, CDR2 SYDVKM. The CDR3 reads CASSPRGRGTEAFF. The CDR3 coding sequence is TGTGCCAGCAGTCCCAGGGGGCGCGGGACTGAAGCTTTCTTT.

V usage is TRBV3-1 (or the pseudogene TRBV3-2) and J usage is TRBJ1-5, with 9 bases matching TRBD1. The CDR3 runs to 14 residues. With 5 bases clipped from V and 11 bases from J, the junction kept 10 bases outside the gene matches. CDR1 LGHDT and CDR2 YNNKEL come from the germline V gene (reference sequence). The CDR3 reads CASSFGQGIGSQHF. CDR3 bases: TGTGCCAGCAGCTTCGGACAGGGGATTGGGTCCCAGCATTTT.

CDR3 sequence reads: CASASHFYSGNTIYF. CDR3 nucleotide sequence: TGTGCCAGCGCCTCCCATTTCTACTCTGGAAACACCATATATTTT. The chain couples TRBV27 to TRBJ1-3; D ambiguous. V was clipped by 8 bases and J by 0 bases, with 14 bases between them. Germline CDR1 is MNHEY and CDR2 is SMNVEV (reference sequence). The CDR3 extends over 15 amino acids.

This chain uses TRBV30 with TRBJ1-1; D gene unclear. This CDR3 has 11 residues. V was pared by 4 bases and J by 6 bases, with 9 bases between. Germline lookup yields CDR1 GTSNPN and CDR2 SVGIG (reference sequence). This chain's CDR3 is CAWIGWAEAFF. CDR3 DNA: TGTGCCTGGATCGGGTGGGCTGAAGCTTTCTTT.